The clone carrying this TCR beta chain was seen more than once but under ten times. What it binds is unknown. These data are taken from a study of molecular identifiers for immune sequencing clone quantification. Whole-study results and caveats: Jurkat TCR RNA from one cell was spiked into roughly 1 million naive cells, and it was reportedly detectable there. Over 98% of effector molecules, yet under 1% of naive-cell molecules, were held by clones above 20 RNA copies.

Libraries of naive CD8 T cells were made from roughly 18,000 to 920,000 sorted cells. They used 10%, 30% or 50% RNA. In the sort, naive CD8 T cells were defined as CD8+CD4-CCR7+CD45RA+. TCRdb ran MiXCR on the PCR reads and lists one entry per CDR3 protein. The sample has over 600,000 distinct CDR3 sequences; 15% to 20% are singletons. The CDR3 extends over 15 amino acids. Looked up from germline, CDR1 is KGHDR and CDR2 is SFDVKD. V dropped 4 bases and J dropped 5 bases, with 14 bases sitting between them. This TCR was sampled from a human donor in good health. Some libraries in this study had Jurkat cell RNA spiked in. This chain joins TRBV24-1 and TRBJ1-5, with unresolved D. What was sequenced was naive CD8+ T cells from blood, with Jurkat cell RNA spiked in. Documented subset: FACS-sorted CD8+CD4-CCR7+CD45RA+ naive T cells. The CDR3, as DNA: TGTGCCACCAGTGACCCCCCCATGGTATATCAGCCCCAGCATTTT. Its translation: CATSDPPMVYQPQHF.